The T cell receptor (beta chain) described here comes from a study of T cell responses to AZD1222 COVID-19 vaccine. Study-level points and caveats: Recipients of two AZD1222 doses showed rising Spike-specific TCR breadth and depth. Clonal diversity may have been underestimated, and the donors were mostly white British, with more females than males.

Assay: immunoSEQ multiplex PCR; the TCRdb copy retains only in-frame clones and omits some. The repertoire holds 95,000 to 150,000 clones, with around 85% as singletons. In regard to this clone: Its antigen is unidentified.

The sequences come from peripheral blood, collected 28 days after the second AZD1222 dose. This receptor was taken from an adult who received the AZD1222 COVID-19 vaccine.

CDR3 sequence: CASSQGGQGGLSTIYF. The CDR3 DNA follows: TGCGCCAGCAGCCAAGGAGGACAGGGAGGCCTAAGCACCATATATTTT. The rearrangement uses TRBV4-1 and TRBJ1-3, with 8 bases aligning to TRBD1. The germline V gene has CDR1 MGHRA and CDR2 YSYEKL. V lost 1 base, J lost 9 bases, and 11 bases stayed unmatched. This CDR3 has 16 amino acids.